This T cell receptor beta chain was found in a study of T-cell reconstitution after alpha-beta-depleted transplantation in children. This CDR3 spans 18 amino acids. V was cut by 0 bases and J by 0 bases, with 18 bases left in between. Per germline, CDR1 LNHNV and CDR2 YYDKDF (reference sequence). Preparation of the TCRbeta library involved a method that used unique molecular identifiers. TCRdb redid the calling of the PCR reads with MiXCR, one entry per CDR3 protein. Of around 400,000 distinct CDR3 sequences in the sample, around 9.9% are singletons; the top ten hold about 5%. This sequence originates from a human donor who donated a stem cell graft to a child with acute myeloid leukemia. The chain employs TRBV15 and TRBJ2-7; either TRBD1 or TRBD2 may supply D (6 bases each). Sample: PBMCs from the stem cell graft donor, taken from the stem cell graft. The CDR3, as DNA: TGTGCCACCAGCAGAGATGGGGGCCGGATGGGGGGCTCCTACGAGCAGTACTTC. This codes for CATSRDGGRMGGSYEQYF.